A selection of T cell receptor beta chains follows, all from one sample in a study of blood T cells in healthy people across ages. TCRdb analysed the 5' RACE reads with MiXCR anew, one entry per CDR3 protein. The data contain around 1,900,000 distinct CDR3 sequences, roughly 43% of them singletons. Input material: blood. Every receptor here comes from a human donor in good health. CDR3s include the opening cysteine and the closing phenylalanine or tryptophan. Each record gives: J gene, D gene, V gene, clone size, CDR3 DNA, CDR3 protein. A D gene is named only where the DNA matches it firmly. Only some rows state a clone size, as once, few, many or a class for expanded clones.

j_gene: TRBJ2-2
d_gene: -
v_gene: TRBV14
abundance: -
CDR3nt: TGTGCCAGCAGCTCGAGTAGGGCCGGGGAGCTGTTTTTT
CDR3aa: CASSSSRAGELFF

j_gene: TRBJ1-2
d_gene: -
v_gene: TRBV7-9
abundance: -
CDR3nt: TGTGCCAGCAGCTTAGGCTCTCGGCAGTCGAATTTAAACTATGGCTACACCTTC
CDR3aa: CASSLGSRQSNLNYGYTF

j_gene: TRBJ2-7
d_gene: -
v_gene: TRBV28
abundance: -
CDR3nt: TGTGCCAGCAGTTTATGGATCGGGTCCGAGAGTATCTACGAGCAGTACTTC
CDR3aa: CASSLWIGSESIYEQYF

j_gene: TRBJ2-6
d_gene: -
v_gene: TRBV5-6
abundance: -
CDR3nt: TGTGCCAGCAGCCGCGGCACAGTTCAAGCTAACGTCCTGACTTTC
CDR3aa: CASSRGTVQANVLTF

j_gene: TRBJ1-6
d_gene: -
v_gene: TRBV20-1
abundance: few
CDR3nt: TGCAGTGCTAGTAGTGGTGGACGGACGTCAAATTCACCCCTCCACTTT
CDR3aa: CSASSGGRTSNSPLHF

j_gene: TRBJ2-7
d_gene: -
v_gene: TRBV20-1
abundance: few
CDR3nt: TGCAGTGCTAGTAACTATCCCCGAAGGTACGAGCAGTACTTC
CDR3aa: CSASNYPRRYEQYF

j_gene: TRBJ2-5
d_gene: -
v_gene: TRBV5-1
abundance: -
CDR3nt: TGCGCCAGCAGCTTGACCGGTTTCATGATCGTCGAGACCCAGTACTTC
CDR3aa: CASSLTGFMIVETQYF

j_gene: TRBJ2-1
d_gene: -
v_gene: TRBV2
abundance: few
CDR3nt: TGTGCCAGCAGTGGAACAGCCGATGAGCAGTTCTTC
CDR3aa: CASSGTADEQFF

j_gene: TRBJ2-1
d_gene: -
v_gene: TRBV20-1
abundance: -
CDR3nt: TGCAGTGTAGGCAACCAGCTTCGAACCAGCCCATATGAGCAGTTCTTC
CDR3aa: CSVGNQLRTSPYEQFF

j_gene: TRBJ1-6
d_gene: -
v_gene: TRBV5-1
abundance: few
CDR3nt: TGCGCCAGCAGCGAGGGGTCAGTTAATTCACCCCTCCACTTT
CDR3aa: CASSEGSVNSPLHF

j_gene: TRBJ2-7
d_gene: TRBD1
v_gene: TRBV5-1
abundance: -
CDR3nt: TGCGCCAGCAGCTTTTTTAATCCGGGACAGGGGGACTACGAGCAGTACTTC
CDR3aa: CASSFFNPGQGDYEQYF

j_gene: TRBJ2-3
d_gene: -
v_gene: TRBV7-2
abundance: -
CDR3nt: TGTGCCAGCAGCCTTGAGCCCCGGGGTGCGCAGTATTTT
CDR3aa: CASSLEPRGAQYF

j_gene: TRBJ2-4
d_gene: -
v_gene: TRBV6-5
abundance: many
CDR3nt: TGTGCCAGCAGCTTGGGGACCCTAGCCAAAAACATTCAGTACTTC
CDR3aa: CASSLGTLAKNIQYF

j_gene: TRBJ1-1
d_gene: -
v_gene: TRBV6-6
abundance: few
CDR3nt: TGTGCCAGCAGTTCCAAGCGGCCCCCTGAAGCTTTCTTT
CDR3aa: CASSSKRPPEAFF

j_gene: TRBJ2-7
d_gene: TRBD2
v_gene: TRBV20-1
abundance: few
CDR3nt: TGCAGTGCTAGAGTAGGGCTAGCGGGGGCCTACGAGCAGTACTTC
CDR3aa: CSARVGLAGAYEQYF

j_gene: TRBJ2-7
d_gene: -
v_gene: TRBV27
abundance: many
CDR3nt: TGTGCCAGCAGTTTAGGACGGCACTCCTACGAGCAGTACTTC
CDR3aa: CASSLGRHSYEQYF

j_gene: TRBJ2-1
d_gene: -
v_gene: TRBV27
abundance: few
CDR3nt: TGTGCCAGCAGTTACCTAGCTAACGGCTTCAATGAGCAGTTCTTC
CDR3aa: CASSYLANGFNEQFF

j_gene: TRBJ2-5
d_gene: -
v_gene: TRBV20-1
abundance: -
CDR3nt: TGCAGTGGCAGCCAAGAGACCCAGTACTTC
CDR3aa: CSGSQETQYF

j_gene: TRBJ1-1
d_gene: TRBD1
v_gene: TRBV5-1
abundance: -
CDR3nt: TGCGCCAGCAGATTTGGACAGGACACTGAAGCTTTCTTT
CDR3aa: CASRFGQDTEAFF

j_gene: TRBJ1-1
d_gene: -
v_gene: TRBV7-9
abundance: few
CDR3nt: TGTGCCAGCAGCTTAGAACGGGGGAGGGTAACTGAAGCTTTCTTT
CDR3aa: CASSLERGRVTEAFF